This T cell receptor (beta chain) emerged from a study of T cells in localized non-small cell lung cancer. Study observations and caveats: Uninvolved nearby lung showed the greatest T cell clonality, exceeding that found in tumor. Appearances in adjacent lung were noted for a median approximately 50 of the top 100 tumor clones. Longer overall survival associated with higher blood T cell density; shorter survival with higher adjacent-lung clonality. Owing to sequencing of a solitary tumor region, heterogeneity cannot be discounted.

Worth noting for this clone: Its antigen remains unknown.

Measured with immunoSEQ multiplex PCR; TCRdb has only the in-frame clones, and not every one. The sample records around 90,000 clones, around three quarters being singletons. CDR3 size: 18 residues. Trimming left V 4 bases short and J 5 bases short, with 26 bases between. Germline CDR1 reads MGHRA; CDR2 reads YSYEKL. This clonotype originated in a man aged 35 to 70 with stage II squamous cell lung carcinoma. The sequenced sample was PBMCs, obtained before any cancer treatment. The chain employs TRBV4-1 and TRBJ2-5; TRBD2 is a possible D gene (8 bases). CDR3 coding DNA: TGCGCCAGCAGCCCCAGCAGGGGGGGAAGCGGGAGTGGGGAGACCCAGTACTTC. Translating it yields CASSPSRGGSGSGETQYF.